The source of this T cell receptor beta chain is a study of PD-1 blockade in classical Hodgkin lymphoma. The overall study: Each patient was given nivolumab 3 mg/kg through a vein every 2 weeks. Overall study findings and caveats: Among the patients, those starting nivolumab under 1 year after ASCT were excluded. CD4+ TCR diversity rose significantly by C4D1, and CD8+ TCR diversity did not.

As to time point: cycle 4 day 1 (C4D1), after about 6 weeks of nivolumab. All trial patients relapsed after autologous stem cell transplantation. Thawed PBMCs underwent magnetic negative selection to yield purified CD4+ T cells. Patients showed best responses of complete response, partial response or progressive disease. The CDR3 has 17 residues. With V trimmed by 5 bases and J by 5 bases, 8 bases remained unmatched. Germline CDR1 and CDR2: SGHAT and FQNNGV. Profiling relied on immunoSEQ multiplex PCR, and the TCRdb table lists in-frame clones only, not all of them. This sample has roughly 13,000 clones, with about four fifths found just once. Worth noting for this clone: The target antigen is unknown.

This chain joins TRBV11-2 and TRBJ2-3; TRBD2 aligns across 15 bases. This sample comprised CD4+ T cells from blood, obtained before the fourth cycle of nivolumab. This TCR derives from a human donor with classical Hodgkin lymphoma. CDR3 loop: CASSPRTSGRAEDTQYF. For the CDR3, the DNA is TGTGCCAGCAGCCCGCGGACTAGCGGGAGGGCCGAAGATACGCAGTATTTT. The full variable domain, rest sourced from reference TRBV11-2 and TRBJ2-3, is EAGVAQSPRYKIIEKRQSVAFWCNPISGHATLYWYQQILGQGPKLLIQFQNNGVVDDSQLPKDRFSAERLKGVDSTLKIQPAKLEDSAVYLCASSPRTSGRAEDTQYFGPGTRLTVL.